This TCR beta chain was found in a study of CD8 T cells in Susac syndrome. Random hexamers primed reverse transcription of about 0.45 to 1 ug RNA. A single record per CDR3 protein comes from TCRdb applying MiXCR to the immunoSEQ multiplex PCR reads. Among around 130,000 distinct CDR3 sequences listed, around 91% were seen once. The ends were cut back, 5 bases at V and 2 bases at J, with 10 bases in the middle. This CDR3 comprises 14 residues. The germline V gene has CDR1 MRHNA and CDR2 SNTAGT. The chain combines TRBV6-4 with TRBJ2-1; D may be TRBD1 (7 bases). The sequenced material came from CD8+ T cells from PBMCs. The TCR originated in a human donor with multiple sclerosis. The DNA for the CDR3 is TGTGCCAGCAGTTCAGGGGGGCCCTACAATGAGCAGTTCTTC. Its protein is CASSSGGPYNEQFF.